This is a list of T cell receptor beta chains from one sample in a study of OX40 agonist ivuxolimab in advanced cancers. Method: immunoSEQ multiplex PCR; TCRdb's copy keeps in-frame clones and lacks some. The sample holds 70,000 to 80,000 clones, approximately 93% seen once. The sequencing here drew on CD4+ or CD8+ T cells sorted from blood, taken in a trial of the OX40 agonist ivuxolimab. The source of these receptors is an adult with an advanced solid tumor such as melanoma, head and neck, liver or kidney cancer. CDR3s include the opening cysteine and the closing phenylalanine or tryptophan. Each record gives: J gene, V gene, CDR3 protein.

j_gene: TRBJ2-1; v_gene: TRBV30; CDR3aa: CAWSVLGGNEQFF
j_gene: TRBJ1-1; v_gene: TRBV27; CDR3aa: CASSFGIHTEAFF
j_gene: TRBJ2-3; v_gene: TRBV27; CDR3aa: CASSWKRGASTDTQYF
j_gene: TRBJ2-7; v_gene: TRBV9; CDR3aa: CASSVAGTGYDEQYF
j_gene: TRBJ1-2; v_gene: TRBV2; CDR3aa: CASSTRGGYGYTF
j_gene: TRBJ2-6; v_gene: TRBV6-6; CDR3aa: CASLWGVGSGANVLTF
j_gene: TRBJ2-1; v_gene: TRBV5-1; CDR3aa: CASSLYEGHMRGPDYNEQFF
j_gene: TRBJ2-5; v_gene: TRBV7-9; CDR3aa: CASSANWLQETQYF
j_gene: TRBJ2-5; v_gene: TRBV4-3; CDR3aa: CASSPREQAYPGETQYF
j_gene: TRBJ2-5; v_gene: TRBV4-1; CDR3aa: CASSQDGGGVETQYF